The table lists the clone carrying this T cell receptor (beta chain) with many counts. The data are from a study of low-dose radiotherapy and immunotherapy resistance in tumors. Time point noted: before trial treatment. Donors were dosed with nivolumab and ipilimumab; they also received aspirin, low-dose cyclophosphamide and low-dose radiotherapy. With 5 bases removed from V and 1 base from J, the gap between germline ends came to 8 bases. The CDR3 covers 13 residues. The germline CDR1 and CDR2 sequences are MNHEY and SVGEGT. First-strand cDNA relied on TRAV- and TRBV-specific primers spanning alpha and beta chains. It was with a constant-region primer and a V-primer adapter that TCRs were amplified over roughly 19 PCR cycles. TCRdb reprocessed the reads with MiXCR, giving one entry per CDR3 protein. The data hold 55,000 to 70,000 distinct CDR3 sequences, with approximately 25% observed a single time.

The origin of this receptor is a male donor with prostate cancer. The chain is built from TRBV6-2 or TRBV6-3 and TRBJ1-1; possibly TRBD1 for D (6 bases). Sequenced material: PBMCs, taken before treatment. The CDR3 loop is CASSATGNTEAFF. The DNA for the CDR3 is TGTGCCAGCAGTGCGACAGGGAACACTGAAGCTTTCTTT.